Sequencing of this T cell receptor (beta chain) was carried out in a study of blood T cells in healthy people across ages. The CDR3 loop spans 15 amino acids. J lost 3 bases, V lost 3 bases, and 5 bases had no gene match. Primed by a sample-barcoded 5' primer and a J-beta primer mix, a second PCR proceeded for about 6 to 12 cycles. Each CDR3 protein gets one entry after TCRdb re-called the 5' RACE reads with MiXCR. The sample has more than 750,000 distinct CDR3 sequences; 25% to 30% are singletons. The data also belong to a second study, concerning T cells of mothers and their children.

The receptor comes from a woman aged 40 to 50 in good health. The chain joins TRBV12-3 or TRBV12-4 to TRBJ1-2; 9 bases agree with TRBD1. The sequencing sample was made of blood. CDR3 loop: CASSFSTGGDYGYTF. The CDR3 coding sequence is TGTGCCAGCAGTTTTTCGACAGGGGGAGACTATGGCTACACCTTC.